The rows below give T cell receptor beta chains drawn from one sample of a study of regulatory T cells in long-lasting Graves disease. One entry per CDR3 protein results from TCRdb running MiXCR on the multiplex PCR reads. Of 580,000 or so distinct CDR3 sequences in the sample, about 16% were seen once. These records were also assigned to another study, of T cells in Graves' hyperthyroidism and ophthalmopathy.

Sequencing used peripheral blood mononuclear cells (PBMCs), obtained at new diagnosis, from a patient treated with antithyroid drugs. The receptors stem from a man aged 18 to 29 with Graves disease. The CDR3 runs from the conserved cysteine through the conserved F or W. A D gene is named only where the DNA matches it firmly. Not every row has a clone size; where given, it reads once, few, many or a size class.

CASSLEWKREKLFF,TGTGCCAGCAGCTTAGAATGGAAACGGGAAAAACTGTTTTTT,TRBJ1-4,-,few,TRBV7-2
CSARGAGPGGAFF,TGCAGTGCTAGAGGGGCAGGGCCGGGGGGAGCTTTCTTT,TRBJ1-1,-,-,TRBV20-1
CASSPVRGAYNEQFF,TGTGCCAGCAGCCCGGTAAGGGGAGCCTACAATGAGCAGTTCTTC,TRBJ2-1,-,-,TRBV7-2
CASSFLRGETQYF,TGTGCCAGCAGTTTTTTAAGGGGGGAGACCCAGTACTTC,TRBJ2-5,-,many,TRBV12-3/TRBV12-4
CASSLDRSSYNEQFF,TGTGCCAGCAGCTTAGACCGCAGCTCCTACAATGAGCAGTTCTTC,TRBJ2-1,-,many,TRBV7-9
CAWRVESTNEKLFF,TGTGCCTGGAGAGTAGAAAGCACTAATGAAAAACTGTTTTTT,TRBJ1-4,-,-,TRBV30
CASSYWTAGGTDTQYF,TGTGCCAGCAGTTACTGGACGGCAGGGGGGACAGATACGCAGTATTTT,TRBJ2-3,-,once,TRBV6-9
CASSTHLYRDRGTLLETQYF,TGTGCCAGTAGTACTCACTTATACCGGGACAGGGGGACCCTCCTGGAGACCCAGTACTTC,TRBJ2-5,TRBD1,-,TRBV19
CASSYSWVVGTEAFF,TGTGCCAGCAGTTACTCGTGGGTAGTTGGGACTGAAGCTTTCTTT,TRBJ1-1,-,many,TRBV6-2/TRBV6-3
CASSLRPLGGNNEKLFF,TGTGCCAGCAGTTTACGCCCCCTTGGGGGTAATAATGAAAAACTGTTTTTT,TRBJ1-4,-,-,TRBV6-5
CASRDDSVYNSPLHF,TGTGCCAGCAGGGACGACAGCGTATATAATTCACCCCTCCACTTT,TRBJ1-6,-,many,TRBV6-1
CASSLDRRRYEQYF,TGTGCCAGCAGCTTAGATCGGCGCAGATACGAGCAGTACTTC,TRBJ2-7,-,many,TRBV5-1
CASSPPELKETQYF,TGTGCCAGCTCACCACCGGAGTTGAAAGAGACCCAGTACTTC,TRBJ2-5,-,many,TRBV18
CASSLTAGGIGELFF,TGTGCCAGCAGCTTAACGGCAGGGGGCATCGGGGAGCTGTTTTTT,TRBJ2-2,TRBD1,few,TRBV7-9
CASRVSVAGTDTQYF,TGTGCCAGCAGAGTTTCGGTAGCGGGCACAGATACGCAGTATTTT,TRBJ2-3,-,many,TRBV3-1
CVSSSPSYEQYF,TGTGTCAGCAGCTCGCCCTCCTACGAGCAGTACTTC,TRBJ2-7,-,few,TRBV27
CASSHGTSQNNEQFF,TGTGCCAGCAGCCACGGGACTAGCCAGAACAATGAGCAGTTCTTC,TRBJ2-1,TRBD2,few,TRBV4-2
CASSQDVGTSSYNEQFF,TGCGCCAGCAGCCAAGATGTTGGGACTAGCTCCTACAATGAGCAGTTCTTC,TRBJ2-1,TRBD2,-,TRBV4-1
CASSVGRAGPAADTQYF,TGTGCCAGCAGCGTAGGGAGAGCGGGCCCGGCGGCGGATACGCAGTATTTT,TRBJ2-3,-,-,TRBV9
CASRRGTGGSYEQYF,TGCGCCAGCAGGAGAGGGACAGGGGGCTCCTACGAGCAGTACTTC,TRBJ2-7,TRBD1,few,TRBV5-1
CASSFYRGGSGTDTQYF,TGTGCCAGCAGTTTTTACCGGGGAGGCTCGGGCACAGATACGCAGTATTTT,TRBJ2-3,-,-,TRBV28
CASTEGGLSYNEQFF,TGTGCCAGCACCGAGGGCGGGCTTTCCTACAATGAGCAGTTCTTC,TRBJ2-1,-,-,TRBV6-1
CASSPQADTAYEQYF,TGTGCCAGCAGTCCCCAGGCGGACACAGCCTACGAGCAGTACTTC,TRBJ2-7,-,once,TRBV28
CASRPGSGTVGYTEAFF,TGTGCCAGCAGACCCGGTTCCGGGACAGTAGGGTACACTGAAGCTTTCTTT,TRBJ1-1,TRBD1,many,TRBV6-1
CASSSPRYANLPQHF,TGTGCCAGCAGTTCCCCTCGATACGCGAATTTGCCCCAGCATTTT,TRBJ1-5,-,-,TRBV6-9
CASSWGDGPYEQYF,TGCGCCAGCAGCTGGGGGGACGGTCCCTACGAGCAGTACTTC,TRBJ2-7,-,many,TRBV5-1
CAWSVGAVYEQYF,TGTGCCTGGAGTGTAGGCGCCGTCTACGAGCAGTACTTC,TRBJ2-7,-,many,TRBV30
CSARVIQETQYF,TGCAGTGCTAGAGTGATTCAAGAGACCCAGTACTTC,TRBJ2-5,-,-,TRBV20-1
CASRSTLSNEQFF,TGTGCCAGCAGATCGACCCTTAGCAATGAGCAGTTCTTC,TRBJ2-1,-,many,TRBV7-8
CASSVAGGSNTDTQYF,TGTGCCAGCAGCGTAGCCGGCGGGAGCAACACAGATACGCAGTATTTT,TRBJ2-3,TRBD2,few,TRBV9
CASRKETLYGYTF,TGTGCCAGCAGGAAAGAAACCCTCTATGGCTACACCTTC,TRBJ1-2,-,many,TRBV6-1
CASSKQLGSDNEQFF,TGTGCCAGCAGCAAACAATTGGGCAGCGACAATGAGCAGTTCTTC,TRBJ2-1,-,many,TRBV7-3
CASSPSLGEQYF,TGTGCCAGCAGCCCCTCCCTCGGGGAGCAGTACTTC,TRBJ2-7,-,few,TRBV5-5
CASSPSLSLMFMNTEAFF,TGTGCCAGCAGCCCTAGCTTAAGTCTTATGTTCATGAACACTGAAGCTTTCTTT,TRBJ1-1,-,-,TRBV7-2
CATSGTGVGYTF,TGTGCCACCTCCGGGACAGGGGTGGGCTACACCTTC,TRBJ1-2,TRBD1,-,TRBV13
CASSQGALPRNEQFF,TGTGCCAGCAGCCAAGGGGCTCTACCGAGGAATGAGCAGTTCTTC,TRBJ2-1,-,many,TRBV3-1
CASSIGASGSPHEQFF,TGTGCCAGTAGTATAGGGGCTAGCGGGAGCCCCCATGAGCAGTTCTTC,TRBJ2-1,TRBD2,-,TRBV19
CASMETGGYTF,TGTGCCAGCATGGAGACGGGGGGCTACACCTTC,TRBJ1-2,-,many,TRBV12-3/TRBV12-4
CASSDRVGNTEAFF,TGTGCCAGCAGTGATAGGGTCGGGAACACTGAAGCTTTCTTT,TRBJ1-1,-,-,TRBV2